Listed below are T cell receptor beta chains from one sample, sequenced in a study of human T cells and chemical hapten exposure. TCRdb passed the RACE reads through MiXCR, listing each CDR3 protein once. The sample lists just over 90,000 distinct CDR3 sequences, approximately 9.7% occurring once. Sequencing was performed on whole blood. These receptors were taken from a female donor in good health. Some clones in this sample may be carry-over from other donors' samples. The CDR3 runs from the conserved cysteine through the conserved F or W. A D gene is named only where the DNA matches it firmly. Expanded clones are given a class, and other clones once, few, many or no size at all.

j_call v_call clone_size d_call cdr3_aa cdr3_nt
TRBJ2-7 TRBV3-1 . . CASSQDARYEQYF TGTGCCAGCAGCCAAGATGCCCGGTACGAGCAGTACTTC
TRBJ1-1 TRBV12-5 . . CASGLWGYTEAFF TGTGCTAGTGGTTTATGGGGATACACTGAAGCTTTCTTT
TRBJ1-2 TRBV5-1 few . CASSLEEGFNYGYTF TGCGCCAGCAGCTTGGAAGAGGGGTTCAACTATGGCTACACCTTC
TRBJ2-1 TRBV2 few TRBD2 CASSEDRLAPEGYNEQFF TGTGCCAGCAGTGAAGATCGACTAGCGCCCGAAGGATACAATGAGCAGTTCTTC
TRBJ2-7 TRBV12-3/TRBV12-4 . TRBD1 CASSFGTGTYEQYF TGTGCCAGCAGTTTTGGGACAGGGACATACGAGCAGTACTTC
TRBJ2-7 TRBV4-3 . . CASSQEVTGRYEQYF TGCGCCAGCAGCCAAGAAGTCACGGGACGATACGAGCAGTACTTC
TRBJ1-1 TRBV20-1 . . CSARDLTGWTGEAFF TGCAGTGCTAGAGATCTAACAGGGTGGACCGGTGAAGCTTTCTTT
TRBJ2-5 TRBV6-6 . . CASLLIQETQYF TGTGCCAGCCTTCTAATCCAAGAGACCCAGTACTTC
TRBJ2-1 TRBV24-1 few . CATSDVTRGDNEQFF TGTGCCACCAGTGATGTCACACGAGGCGACAATGAGCAGTTCTTC
TRBJ2-3 TRBV5-1 . TRBD2 CASRGGARSGISTDTQYF TGCGCCAGCAGAGGAGGGGCGCGGAGCGGGATCTCCACAGATACGCAGTATTTT
TRBJ1-2 TRBV10-3 . TRBD1 CAISEDRDSGYTF TGTGCCATCTCAGAAGACAGGGATAGTGGCTACACCTTC
TRBJ2-7 TRBV21-1 . . CASSRTGGAPYEQYF TGTGCCAGCAGCCGGACAGGGGGCGCCCCCTACGAGCAGTACTTC
TRBJ2-7 TRBV7-9 many . CASSFGRTYEQYF TGTGCCAGCAGCTTTGGCAGGACCTACGAGCAGTACTTC
TRBJ2-1 TRBV3-1 few . CASSPLRGTGTQAEQFF TGTGCCAGCAGCCCCTTAAGGGGGACGGGCACACAAGCTGAGCAGTTCTTC
TRBJ2-5 TRBV6-6 few TRBD1 CASSYLTGGAETQYF TGTGCCAGCAGTTACTTGACAGGGGGCGCCGAGACCCAGTACTTC
TRBJ1-1 TRBV14 . . CASSRTGSTMNTEAFF TGTGCCAGCAGCCGCACAGGGAGTACGATGAACACTGAAGCTTTCTTT
TRBJ2-5 TRBV28 many . CASGEQSETQYF TGTGCCAGCGGGGAACAGTCAGAGACCCAGTACTTC
TRBJ2-7 TRBV2 few . CASSESGNSYEQYF TGTGCCAGCAGTGAATCGGGAAACTCCTACGAGCAGTACTTC
TRBJ2-3 TRBV7-9 few TRBD2 CASSPGLADTDTQYF TGTGCCAGCAGCCCCGGACTAGCGGACACAGATACGCAGTATTTT
TRBJ2-1 TRBV14 few . CASSQETPVSGSYNEQFF TGTGCCAGCAGCCAAGAGACCCCAGTGAGCGGTTCCTACAATGAGCAGTTCTTC
TRBJ2-5 TRBV20-1 few . CSARLTDKETQYF TGCAGTGCTAGACTAACGGACAAAGAGACCCAGTACTTC
TRBJ1-5 TRBV5-1 many . CASSSDGSNQPQHF TGCGCCAGCAGCTCGGACGGTAGCAATCAGCCCCAGCATTTT
TRBJ2-3 TRBV9 many TRBD2 CASSAVGGTDTQYF TGTGCCAGCAGCGCAGTCGGGGGGACAGATACGCAGTATTTT
TRBJ2-6 TRBV28 many . CAGDKAYSGANVLTF TGTGCCGGGGATAAAGCGTACTCTGGGGCCAACGTCCTGACTTTC
TRBJ2-7 TRBV30 . . CAWSVIGVGHEQYF TGTGCCTGGAGTGTAATCGGGGTGGGCCACGAGCAGTACTTC
TRBJ1-5 TRBV28 . . CASSLKVAEWFSNQPQHF TGTGCCAGCAGTTTAAAAGTGGCAGAGTGGTTTTCAAATCAGCCCCAGCATTTT
TRBJ2-5 TRBV5-5 few . CASSLVPGAETQYF TGTGCCAGCAGCTTGGTTCCGGGCGCAGAGACCCAGTACTTC
TRBJ2-7 TRBV5-6 . TRBD1 CASSWWTGAPYEQYF TGTGCCAGCAGCTGGTGGACAGGGGCCCCCTACGAGCAGTACTTC
TRBJ2-6 TRBV6-2/TRBV6-3 . . CASSYSQARGANVLTF TGTGCCAGCAGTTACTCACAGGCGAGGGGGGCCAACGTCCTGACTTTC
TRBJ1-2 TRBV19 few . CASSNRGPINYGYTF TGTGCCAGTAGTAACCGGGGCCCCATTAACTATGGCTACACCTTC
TRBJ1-6 TRBV10-3 many . CAISEGGSSPLHF TGTGCCATCAGTGAGGGGGGTTCTTCACCCCTCCACTTT